This TCR beta chain stems from a study of T-cell memory formation after mild COVID-19. Study overall: TCR clusters showed largely donor specificity.

V was cut by 6 bases and J by 1 base, with 15 bases left in between. In germline, CDR1 is MNHEY, CDR2 SMNVEV (reference sequence). The CDR3 has 15 residues. TCRdb recomputed calls from the 5' RACE reads with MiXCR, one row per CDR3 protein. This table holds approximately 560,000 distinct CDR3 sequences, 15% to 20% found once. Study results and limitations: Day 15 to 85 contracting clones showed balanced CD4/CD8; later expanders leaned CD4+. The second-wave clones peaking on day 37 were not confirmed as SARS-CoV-2-specific. There were some responding clones in pre-infection memory, which suggested that cross-reactive memory had joined.

Only a few counts were recorded for this clonotype. Its antigen is currently unknown. This clonotype was obtained from an adult woman who had mild COVID-19 (a few samples of this study predate the infection). Cell type and time point are not known. J is TRBJ1-1 and V is TRBV27, with no clear D. Material: PBMCs or a T cell subset sorted from them (not recorded which). CDR3 residues: CASRPSPKTNTEAFF. For the CDR3, the DNA is TGTGCCAGCAGGCCCAGTCCTAAAACGAACACTGAAGCTTTCTTT.